These 15 T cell receptor beta chains were all obtained from the same sample, sequenced in a study of blood T cell repertoires in COVID-19 (dated by TCRdb to between 2020 and 2021). Libraries came from the immunoSEQ multiplex PCR assay. TCRdb mirrors the immuneACCESS table, restricted to in-frame sequences. Some clones are absent from its copies; in checked studies, under half trace to an unresolved V gene, and the reason for the others is unknown. This sample gives roughly 400,000 clones in total; about 90% of them show up just once. The ten top clones hold roughly 0.66% of the sample. Sequenced input: PBMCs or T cells enriched from blood (not recorded which). Receptors originate from a man aged 18 to 29 who had recovered from COVID-19.

The CDR3 spells CASSQAGTSLHF. For the CDR3, the DNA is TGCGCCAGCAGCCAAGCCGGGACTTCCCTCCACTTT. This chain uses TRBV4-1 with TRBJ1-6; perhaps TRBD1 as D (5 bases). The CDR3 is made up of 12 amino acids. CDR1 is MGHRA, CDR2 YSYEKL, per germline. Trimming cost V 1 base and J 14 bases, with 9 bases left between them.

The CDR3 protein is CSVEAGLAGSKYF. The CDR3 DNA reads TGCAGCGTTGAGGCCGGACTAGCGGGATCAAAGTACTTC. V gene TRBV29-1 combines with J gene TRBJ2-7; 12 bases align to TRBD2. CDR1 SQVTM and CDR2 ANQGSEA come from the germline V gene. This CDR3 comprises 13 residues. V shed 3 bases and J 11 bases; nucleotides not matched to a gene: 8.

The J gene is TRBJ2-5, the V gene TRBV6-5; 11 bases line up with TRBD2. J was trimmed by 2 bases and V by 6 bases; bases with no gene match: 5. Germline CDR1 reads MNHEY; CDR2 reads SVGAGI. The CDR3 sequence is 15 residues long. CDR3 region: CASRGGLAAQETQYF. CDR3 DNA: TGTGCCAGCAGGGGGGGACTAGCGGCTCAAGAGACCCAGTACTTC.

The chain joins TRBV5-1 to TRBJ2-1; 7 positions agree with TRBD2. Germline lookup yields CDR1 SGHRS and CDR2 YFSETQ. Trimming cost V 3 bases and J 4 bases; bases outside gene matches: 13. This CDR3 comprises 17 residues. The CDR3 region has the DNA TGCGCCAGCAGCTCAGGACTACTTAGCGGGCTTTACAATGAGCAGTTCTTC. Residues: CASSSGLLSGLYNEQFF.

This chain joins TRBV19 and TRBJ2-1; perhaps TRBD2 as D (6 bases). CDR3 length: 11 residues. The germline V gene has CDR1 LNHDA and CDR2 SQIVND (reference sequence). Trimming stripped 8 bases from V and 7 bases from J, with 9 bases between. CDR3 loop: CASGGANEQFF. Here the CDR3 DNA reads TGTGCCAGTGGCGGGGCGAATGAGCAGTTCTTC.

The chain employs TRBV11-3 and TRBJ1-1; D unclear. Germline-derived CDR1 and CDR2 are SGHNT and YENEEA. There are 13 residues in the CDR3. The ends were cut back, 1 base at V and 3 bases at J, with 6 bases in the middle. The CDR3 coding sequence is TGTGCCAGCAGCTTAGGGCAAGACACTGAAGCTTTCTTT. Translation gives CASSLGQDTEAFF.

The chain links TRBV9 to TRBJ2-3; TRBD2 aligns across 10 bases. CDR1 and CDR2 (germline): SGDLS, YYNGEE. V dropped 0 bases and J dropped 4; count of bases not matched to a gene: 2. This CDR3 is built from 15 residues. The CDR3 DNA reads TGTGCCAGCAGCGTAGCCCTAGCGGGGGCAGATACGCAGTATTTT. Protein: CASSVALAGADTQYF.

V gene TRBV28 combines with J gene TRBJ1-4; TRBD1 is a possible D gene (5 bases). This CDR3 region has 14 residues. V dropped 0 bases and J dropped 7 bases, with 9 bases sitting between them. In germline, CDR1 is MDHEN, CDR2 SYDVKM. CDR3 in DNA: TGTGCCAGCAGTTTATGGGGGACTCGTGAAAAACTGTTTTTT. Its translation: CASSLWGTREKLFF.

V and J are TRBV5-5 and TRBJ2-1; D gene ambiguous. This CDR3 has 13 residues. V lost 0 bases to trimming and J lost 4 bases, with 5 bases between them. Per the germline V gene, CDR1 is SGHKS and CDR2 is YYEKEE (reference sequence). CDR3 amino acids: CASSLVRYNEQFF. Written as DNA, the CDR3 is TGTGCCAGCAGCTTGGTTAGATACAATGAGCAGTTCTTC.

This chain connects TRBV5-1 to TRBJ2-1; 9 positions match TRBD2. The V gene's germline CDR1 is SGHRS and CDR2 YFSETQ. The CDR3 has 15 amino acids. The V and J ends lost 3 bases and 5 bases, in that order; junction bases with no gene match: 6. The CDR3 region is CASSWVAGANNEQFF. Here the CDR3 DNA reads TGCGCCAGCAGCTGGGTAGCGGGAGCTAACAATGAGCAGTTCTTC.

The V call is TRBV5-1, the J call TRBJ2-1; D may be TRBD2 (5 bases). Trimming pared 2 bases from V and 8 bases from J, leaving 14 bases between. The CDR3 is 14 amino acids. The germline V gene encodes CDR1 SGHRS and CDR2 YFSETQ. CDR3 in amino acids: CASSFEEGSDEQFF. CDR3 in DNA: TGCGCCAGCAGCTTTGAGGAAGGGAGCGATGAGCAGTTCTTC. Full variable domain (rest looked up from reference TRBV5-1 and TRBJ2-1): KAGVTQTPRYLIKTRGQQVTLSCSPISGHRSVSWYQQTPGQGLQFLFEYFSETQRNKGNFPGRFSGRQFSNSRSEMNVSTLELGDSALYLCASSFEEGSDEQFFGPGTRLTVL.

The chain couples TRBV5-1 to TRBJ1-4, with a possible D match to TRBD1 (6 bases). Per germline, CDR1 SGHRS and CDR2 YFSETQ. The CDR3 is 13 residues long. V was cut by 4 bases and J by 6 bases, with 10 bases left in between. This CDR3 reads CASSRDTDEKLFF. CDR3 DNA sequence: TGCGCCAGCAGCCGGGACACTGATGAAAAACTGTTTTTT. Full variable domain (missing parts from reference TRBV5-1 and TRBJ1-4): KAGVTQTPRYLIKTRGQQVTLSCSPISGHRSVSWYQQTPGQGLQFLFEYFSETQRNKGNFPGRFSGRQFSNSRSEMNVSTLELGDSALYLCASSRDTDEKLFFGSGTQLSVL.

This chain links TRBV5-1 with TRBJ2-3; 14 bases are a match to TRBD2. Germline CDR1 reads SGHRS; CDR2 reads YFSETQ. This CDR3 is built from 21 residues. V shed 1 base, J shed 3 bases, and the junction held 16 bases outside the gene matches. CDR3 nucleotides: TGCGCCAGCAGCTTGACGGTCGCTGGGACTAGCGGGAGAGAGGGAACAGATACGCAGTATTTT. It translates to CASSLTVAGTSGREGTDTQYF.

A few counts support this clone. The chain couples TRBV6-6 to TRBJ2-2; 8 nucleotides match TRBD1. The J segment lost 6 bases and the V segment lost 2 bases, leaving 5 bases of the junction unmatched. This CDR3 is built from 15 residues. Germline assignment: CDR1 MNHNY and CDR2 SVGAGI (reference sequence). CDR3 in amino acids: CASSYLRGHSGELFF. For the CDR3, the DNA is TGTGCCAGCAGTTACCTCAGGGGGCATTCCGGGGAGCTGTTTTTT.

The CDR3, as DNA: TGTGCCAGCAGCTTCAAGGGAACTTGGCTAGCGGGAGGGTTAGAGACCCAGTACTTC. It encodes CASSFKGTWLAGGLETQYF. The V call is TRBV7-9, the J call TRBJ2-5; 12 positions match TRBD2. Trimming at V came to 3 bases and at J to 4 bases, leaving 15 bases not matched to a gene. CDR1 SEHNR and CDR2 FQNEAQ come from the germline V gene (reference sequence). The CDR3 totals 19 residues.